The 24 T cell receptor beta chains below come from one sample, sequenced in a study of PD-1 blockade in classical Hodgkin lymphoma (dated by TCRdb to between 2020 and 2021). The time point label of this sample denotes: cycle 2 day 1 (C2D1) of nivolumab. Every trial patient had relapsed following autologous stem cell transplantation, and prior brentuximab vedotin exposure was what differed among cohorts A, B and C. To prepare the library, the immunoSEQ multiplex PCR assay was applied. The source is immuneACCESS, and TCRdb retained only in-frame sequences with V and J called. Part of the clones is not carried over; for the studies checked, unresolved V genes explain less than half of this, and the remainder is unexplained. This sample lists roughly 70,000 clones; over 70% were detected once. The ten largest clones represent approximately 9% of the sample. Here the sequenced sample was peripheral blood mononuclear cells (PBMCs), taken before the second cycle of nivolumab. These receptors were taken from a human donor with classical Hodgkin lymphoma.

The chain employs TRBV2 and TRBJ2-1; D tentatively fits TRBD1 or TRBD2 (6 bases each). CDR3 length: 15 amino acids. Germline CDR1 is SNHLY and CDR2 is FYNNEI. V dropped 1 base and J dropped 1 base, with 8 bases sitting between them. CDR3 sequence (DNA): TGTGCCAGCAGTGAAGGAGGGGGGTCCTACAATGAGCAGTTCTTC. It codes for CASSEGGGSYNEQFF.

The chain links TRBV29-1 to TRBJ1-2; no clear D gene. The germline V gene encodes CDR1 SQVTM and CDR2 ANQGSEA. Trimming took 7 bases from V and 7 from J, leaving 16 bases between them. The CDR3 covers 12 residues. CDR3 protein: CSAYEPILGYTF. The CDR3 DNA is TGCAGCGCTTATGAGCCCATTCTTGGCTACACCTTC.

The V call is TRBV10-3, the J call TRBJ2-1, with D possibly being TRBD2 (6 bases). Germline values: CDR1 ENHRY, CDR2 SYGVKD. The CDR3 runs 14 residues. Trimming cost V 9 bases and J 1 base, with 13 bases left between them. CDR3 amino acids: CAILGGGSYNEQFF. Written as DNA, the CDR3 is TGTGCCATACTGGGGGGTGGGTCCTACAATGAGCAGTTCTTC.

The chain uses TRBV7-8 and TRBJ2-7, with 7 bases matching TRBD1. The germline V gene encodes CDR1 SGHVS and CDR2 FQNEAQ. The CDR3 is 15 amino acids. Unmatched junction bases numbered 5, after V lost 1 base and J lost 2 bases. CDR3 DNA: TGTGCCAGCAGCTTAGGGGCAGGGGGTGCCTACGAGCAGTACTTC. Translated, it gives CASSLGAGGAYEQYF.

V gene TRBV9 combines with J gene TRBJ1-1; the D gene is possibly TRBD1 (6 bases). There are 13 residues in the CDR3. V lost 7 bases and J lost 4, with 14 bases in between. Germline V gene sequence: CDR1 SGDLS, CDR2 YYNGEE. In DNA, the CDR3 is TGTGCCAGCGCTACAGGGCTCGGCACTGAAGCTTTCTTT. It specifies CASATGLGTEAFF.

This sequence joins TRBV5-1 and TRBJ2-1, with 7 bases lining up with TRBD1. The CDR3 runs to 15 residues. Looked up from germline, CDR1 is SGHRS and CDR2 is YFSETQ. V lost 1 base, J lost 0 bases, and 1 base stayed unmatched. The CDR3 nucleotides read TGCGCCAGCAGCTTGAACAGGGGCTCCTACAATGAGCAGTTCTTC. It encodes CASSLNRGSYNEQFF. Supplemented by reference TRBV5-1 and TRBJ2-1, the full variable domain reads KAGVTQTPRYLIKTRGQQVTLSCSPISGHRSVSWYQQTPGQGLQFLFEYFSETQRNKGNFPGRFSGRQFSNSRSEMNVSTLELGDSALYLCASSLNRGSYNEQFFGPGTRLTVL.

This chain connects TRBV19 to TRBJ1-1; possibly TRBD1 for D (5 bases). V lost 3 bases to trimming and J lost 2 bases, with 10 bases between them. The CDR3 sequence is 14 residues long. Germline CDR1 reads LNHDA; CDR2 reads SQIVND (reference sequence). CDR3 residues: CASSMGRYNTEAFF. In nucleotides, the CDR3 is TGTGCCAGTAGTATGGGGCGTTACAACACTGAAGCTTTCTTT.

In nucleotides, the CDR3 is TGCGCCAGCAGCCCCTTTAGGGGCGCCTCGAACACCGGGGAGCTGTTTTTT. It is translated as CASSPFRGASNTGELFF. The J gene is TRBJ2-2, the V gene TRBV5-1; D possibly corresponds to TRBD1 (5 bases). Trimming cost V 4 bases and J 0 bases, with 16 bases left between them. Germline loops: CDR1 SGHRS, CDR2 YFSETQ. CDR3 size: 17 residues.

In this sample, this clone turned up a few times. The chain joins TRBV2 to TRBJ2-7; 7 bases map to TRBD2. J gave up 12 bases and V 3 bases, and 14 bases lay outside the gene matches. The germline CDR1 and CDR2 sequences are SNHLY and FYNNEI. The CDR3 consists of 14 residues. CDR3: CASSDLGGGRSGYF. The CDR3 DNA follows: TGTGCCAGCAGTGACTTAGGCGGGGGACGTTCGGGGTACTTC.

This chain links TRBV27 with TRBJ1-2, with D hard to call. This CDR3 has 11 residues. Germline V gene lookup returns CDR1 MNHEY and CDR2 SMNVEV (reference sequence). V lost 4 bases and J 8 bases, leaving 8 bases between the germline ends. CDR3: CASSWFKGYTF. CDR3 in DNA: TGTGCCAGCAGTTGGTTTAAGGGCTACACCTTC.

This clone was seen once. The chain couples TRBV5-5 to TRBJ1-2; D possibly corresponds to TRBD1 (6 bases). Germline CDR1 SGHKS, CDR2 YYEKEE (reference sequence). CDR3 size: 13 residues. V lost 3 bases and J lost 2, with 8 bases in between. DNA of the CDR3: TGTGCCAGCAGCTCTACAGGGAACTATGGCTACACCTTC. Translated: CASSSTGNYGYTF.

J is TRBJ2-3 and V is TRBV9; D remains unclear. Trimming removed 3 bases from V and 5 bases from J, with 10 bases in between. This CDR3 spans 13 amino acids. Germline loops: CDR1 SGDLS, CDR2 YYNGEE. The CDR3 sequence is CASSGPGKDTQYF. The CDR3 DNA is TGTGCCAGCAGCGGCCCCGGCAAAGATACGCAGTATTTT.

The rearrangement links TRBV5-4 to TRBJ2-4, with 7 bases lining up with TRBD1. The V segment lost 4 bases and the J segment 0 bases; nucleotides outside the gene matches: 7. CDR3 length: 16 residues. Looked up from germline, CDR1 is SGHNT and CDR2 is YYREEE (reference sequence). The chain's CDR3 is CASSPGDSLAKNIQYF. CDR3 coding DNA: TGTGCCAGCAGCCCAGGGGACAGTCTAGCCAAAAACATTCAGTACTTC. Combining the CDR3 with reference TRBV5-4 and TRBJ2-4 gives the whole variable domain ETGVTQSPTHLIKTRGQQVTLRCSSQSGHNTVSWYQQALGQGPQFIFQYYREEENGRGNFPPRFSGLQFPNYSSELNVNALELDDSALYLCASSPGDSLAKNIQYFGAGTRLSVL.

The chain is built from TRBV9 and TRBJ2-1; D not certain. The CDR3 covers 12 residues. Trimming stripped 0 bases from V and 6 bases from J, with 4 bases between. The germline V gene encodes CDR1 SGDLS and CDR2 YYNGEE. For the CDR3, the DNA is TGTGCCAGCAGCGTAGACCTCAATGAGCAGTTCTTC. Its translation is CASSVDLNEQFF.

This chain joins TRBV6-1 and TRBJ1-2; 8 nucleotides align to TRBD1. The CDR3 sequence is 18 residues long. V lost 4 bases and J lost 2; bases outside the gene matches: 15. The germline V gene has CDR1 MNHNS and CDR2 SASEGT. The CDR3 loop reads CASSASRDRLQANYGYTF. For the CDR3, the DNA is TGTGCCAGCAGTGCGTCCCGGGACAGGTTGCAAGCGAACTATGGCTACACCTTC.

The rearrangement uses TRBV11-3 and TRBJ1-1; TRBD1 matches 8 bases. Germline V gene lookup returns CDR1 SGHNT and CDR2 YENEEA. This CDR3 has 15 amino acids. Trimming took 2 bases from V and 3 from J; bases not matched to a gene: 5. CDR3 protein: CASSLPGGRDTEAFF. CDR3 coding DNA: TGTGCCAGCAGCTTACCAGGGGGCAGGGACACTGAAGCTTTCTTT.

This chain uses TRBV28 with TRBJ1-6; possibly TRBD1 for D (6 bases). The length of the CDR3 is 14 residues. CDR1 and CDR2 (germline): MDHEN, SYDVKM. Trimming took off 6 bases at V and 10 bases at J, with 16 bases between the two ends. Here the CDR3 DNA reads TGTGCCAGCAGAGAAACAGGGTTATCATCACCCCTCCACTTT. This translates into CASRETGLSSPLHF.

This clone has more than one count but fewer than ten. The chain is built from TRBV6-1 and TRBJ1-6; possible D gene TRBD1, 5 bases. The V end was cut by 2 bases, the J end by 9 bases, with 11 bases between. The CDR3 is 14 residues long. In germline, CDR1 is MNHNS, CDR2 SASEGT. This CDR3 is CASSEWGGTSPLHF. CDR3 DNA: TGTGCCAGCAGTGAATGGGGTGGGACTTCACCCCTCCACTTT.

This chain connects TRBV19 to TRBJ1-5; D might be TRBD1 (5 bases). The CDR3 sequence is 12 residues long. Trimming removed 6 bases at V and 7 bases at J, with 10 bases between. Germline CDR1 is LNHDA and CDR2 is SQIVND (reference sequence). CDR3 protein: CASSQGRQPQHF. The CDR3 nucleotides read TGTGCCAGTAGCCAGGGTAGACAGCCCCAGCATTTT.

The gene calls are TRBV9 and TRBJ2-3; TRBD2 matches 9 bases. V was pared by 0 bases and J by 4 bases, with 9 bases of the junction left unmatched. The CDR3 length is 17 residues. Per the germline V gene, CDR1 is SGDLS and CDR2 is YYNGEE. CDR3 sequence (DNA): TGTGCCAGCAGCGTAGAAGGTAGTAGCGGGAGCTCAGATACGCAGTATTTT. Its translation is CASSVEGSSGSSDTQYF.

The CDR3 sequence: CASRRLGEQFF. DNA of the CDR3: TGTGCCAGCAGGAGACTTGGTGAGCAGTTCTTC. This rearrangement joins TRBV2 to TRBJ2-1; D unresolved. V was clipped by 6 bases and J by 9 bases, with 9 bases between them. Per the germline V gene, CDR1 is SNHLY and CDR2 is FYNNEI. CDR3 length equals 11 residues.

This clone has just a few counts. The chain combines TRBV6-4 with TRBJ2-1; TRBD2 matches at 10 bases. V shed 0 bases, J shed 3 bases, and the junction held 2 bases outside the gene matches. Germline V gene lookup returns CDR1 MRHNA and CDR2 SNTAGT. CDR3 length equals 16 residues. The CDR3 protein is CASSDSASGGYNEQFF. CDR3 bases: TGTGCCAGCAGTGACTCGGCTAGCGGGGGCTACAATGAGCAGTTCTTC.

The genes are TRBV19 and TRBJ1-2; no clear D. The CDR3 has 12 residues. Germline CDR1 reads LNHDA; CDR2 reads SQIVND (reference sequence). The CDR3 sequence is CAAESTYYGYTF. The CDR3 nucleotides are TGTGCGGCAGAATCCACTTACTATGGCTACACCTTC.

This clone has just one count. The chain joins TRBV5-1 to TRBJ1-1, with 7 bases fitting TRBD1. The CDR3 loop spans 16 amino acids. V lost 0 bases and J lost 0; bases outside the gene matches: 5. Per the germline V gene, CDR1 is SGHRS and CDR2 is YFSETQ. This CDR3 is CASSLVYRGVNTEAFF. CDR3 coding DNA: TGCGCCAGCAGCTTGGTGTACAGGGGCGTGAACACTGAAGCTTTCTTT.